A single sample is the source of the 8 T cell receptor beta chains below, sequenced in a study of cytomegalovirus exposure and HLA in healthy donors. Both 60 Vbeta primers and 13 Jbeta primers went into the PCR. Only in-frame clones appear in the TCRdb table, and some are missing; sequencing was by immunoSEQ multiplex PCR. The repertoire holds over 100,000 clones, with about four fifths as singletons. The sequencing sample was made of PBMCs. These receptor sequences come from a woman in her thirties or forties in good health and CMV-seronegative.

This chain links TRBV4-3 with TRBJ1-1; D is possibly TRBD1 (5 bases). V was trimmed by 8 bases and J by 0 bases, leaving 13 bases between them. Germline loops: CDR1 LGHNA, CDR2 YSLEER. The CDR3 loop spans 14 amino acids. The CDR3 sequence is CASGEGLLNTEAFF. In nucleotides, the CDR3 is TGCGCCAGCGGAGAGGGACTCCTGAACACTGAAGCTTTCTTT.

The CDR3 DNA reads TGTGCCAGCAGTGACCAGGGAAGCTATCAGCCCCAGCATTTT. Residues: CASSDQGSYQPQHF. J is TRBJ1-5 and V is TRBV2; maybe TRBD1 (5 bases). This CDR3 comprises 14 residues. V was trimmed by 3 bases and J by 5 bases, leaving 11 bases between them. Germline V gene lookup returns CDR1 SNHLY and CDR2 FYNNEI.

The rearrangement joins TRBV18 to TRBJ2-1; 8 nucleotides align to TRBD1. Germline V gene lookup returns CDR1 KGHSH and CDR2 LQKENI. The CDR3 contains 14 residues. With V trimmed by 4 bases and J by 9 bases, 8 bases remained unmatched. CDR3 residues: CASSRVRGQGEQFF. In DNA form, the CDR3 reads TGTGCCAGCTCACGCGTCAGGGGGCAAGGTGAGCAGTTCTTC.

J is TRBJ1-6 and V is TRBV9; D perhaps matches TRBD1 (5 bases). Germline V CDR1 and CDR2: SGDLS, YYNGEE. This CDR3 is built from 14 residues. V lost 0 bases, J lost 9 bases, and 10 bases lay in between. Here the CDR3 DNA reads TGTGCCAGCAGCGTAGGTCAGGGCTTTTCACCCCTCCACTTT. The encoded protein is CASSVGQGFSPLHF.

V usage is TRBV29-1 and J usage is TRBJ1-4; 7 bases map to TRBD1. CDR3 length: 20 amino acids. CDR1 SQVTM and CDR2 ANQGSEA come from the germline V gene. The trim removed 2 bases at V and 1 base at J, leaving 19 bases unmatched. The CDR3 DNA follows: TGCAGCGTTGAACGGTCGTGGGCAGGGGGAGTTTGTGGAACTAATGAAAAACTGTTTTTT. It specifies CSVERSWAGGVCGTNEKLFF.

The chain has TRBV7-2 and TRBJ2-7, with 12 positions matching TRBD2. The CDR3 length is 18 residues. Germline loops: CDR1 SGHTA, CDR2 FQGNSA. V gave up 3 bases and J gave up 5 bases; unmatched junction bases: 14. The CDR3 protein is CASSFQQGLAGPFNEQYF. CDR3 nucleotides: TGTGCCAGCAGCTTTCAACAGGGACTAGCGGGTCCCTTTAACGAGCAGTACTTC.

The chain joins TRBV4-1 to TRBJ2-7, with D hard to call. This CDR3 has 14 residues. Germline CDR1 and CDR2: MGHRA and YSYEKL. With 2 bases removed from V and 6 bases from J, the gap between germline ends came to 14 bases. The CDR3 region has the DNA TGCGCCAGCAGCCAATTCCCCTCGTTGAGCGAGCAGTACTTC. Its protein product is CASSQFPSLSEQYF.

CDR3 residues: CASSLAGRGAPGELFF. The DNA for the CDR3 is TGTGCCAGCAGCTTGGCAGGGCGGGGGGCCCCCGGGGAGCTGTTTTTT. V and J are TRBV5-4 and TRBJ2-2, with 8 positions matching TRBD2. Unmatched junction bases numbered 7, after V lost 0 bases and J lost 6 bases. Germline V gene lookup returns CDR1 SGHNT and CDR2 YYREEE (reference sequence). The CDR3 runs 16 residues. The variable domain in full, completed from reference TRBV5-4 and TRBJ2-2, reads ETGVTQSPTHLIKTRGQQVTLRCSSQSGHNTVSWYQQALGQGPQFIFQYYREEENGRGNFPPRFSGLQFPNYSSELNVNALELDDSALYLCASSLAGRGAPGELFFGEGSRLTVL.